This TCR beta chain was found in a study of blood T cell repertoires in COVID-19. The V and J ends lost 3 bases and 2 bases respectively, with 11 bases between them. Germline lookup yields CDR1 SGHRS and CDR2 YFSETQ. CDR3 length: 14 residues. Using immunoSEQ multiplex PCR, the repertoire was profiled, and TCRdb retains in-frame clones only, with some absent. The table has tens of thousands of clones, more than 75% seen once. Remarks on this clone: The sample holds other DNA sequences that translate to the same CDR3.

The receptor's source is a man between 60 and 75 years old with acute or convalescent COVID-19. Sequencing input: peripheral blood. The gene calls are TRBV5-1 and TRBJ1-1; D may be TRBD1 (6 bases). CDR3 sequence reads: CASSSPGQNTEAFF. The CDR3 DNA is TGCGCCAGCAGCTCTCCGGGACAAAACACTGAAGCTTTCTTT. Looking up the rest from reference TRBV5-1 and TRBJ1-1 gives the full variable domain: KAGVTQTPRYLIKTRGQQVTLSCSPISGHRSVSWYQQTPGQGLQFLFEYFSETQRNKGNFPGRFSGRQFSNSRSEMNVSTLELGDSALYLCASSSPGQNTEAFFGQGTRLTVV.